This TCR beta chain is drawn from a study of cytomegalovirus exposure and HLA in healthy donors. Findings of the study overall: Subsequent analysis revealed that first-cohort TCR clusters tended to co-occur in the 110 or so validation repertoires.

Trimming cost V 5 bases and J 5 bases, with 28 bases left between them. CDR1 SGHRS and CDR2 YFSETQ come from the germline V gene. CDR3 size: 18 residues. About this clone: Its antigen is undetermined.

Libraries were prepared by immunoSEQ multiplex PCR; TCRdb keeps only in-frame clonotypes and omits some of them. The sample holds roughly 260,000 clones; nearly 90% are singletons and the top ten take 0.37%. The origin of this receptor is a woman younger than 35 in good health and CMV-seronegative. Material for sequencing was PBMCs. V usage is TRBV5-1 and J usage is TRBJ2-5, with D maybe TRBD2 (6 bases). The CDR3 DNA sequence: TGCGCCAGCAGGCTAAGTCGCCAATGGAGGGATAGATCGGAGACCCAGTACTTC. It translates to CASRLSRQWRDRSETQYF. The variable domain in full, with the rest retrieved from reference TRBV5-1 and TRBJ2-5, is KAGVTQTPRYLIKTRGQQVTLSCSPISGHRSVSWYQQTPGQGLQFLFEYFSETQRNKGNFPGRFSGRQFSNSRSEMNVSTLELGDSALYLCASRLSRQWRDRSETQYFGPGTRLLVL.